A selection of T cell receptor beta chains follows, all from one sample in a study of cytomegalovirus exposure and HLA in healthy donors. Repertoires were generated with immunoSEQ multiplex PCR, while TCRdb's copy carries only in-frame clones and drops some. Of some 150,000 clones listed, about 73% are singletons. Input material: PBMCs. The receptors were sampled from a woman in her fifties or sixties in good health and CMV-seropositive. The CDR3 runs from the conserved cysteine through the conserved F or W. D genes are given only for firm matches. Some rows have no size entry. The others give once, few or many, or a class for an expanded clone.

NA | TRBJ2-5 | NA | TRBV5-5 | TGTGCCAGCAGCCCCCGACAGTCCTTGCGCCAAGAGACCCAGTACTTC | CASSPRQSLRQETQYF
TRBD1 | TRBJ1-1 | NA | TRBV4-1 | TGCGCCAGCAGCCAACCGGGACAGGGATTTGGTGGAGCTTTCTTT | CASSQPGQGFGGAFF
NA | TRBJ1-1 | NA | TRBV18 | TGTGCCAGCTCACTCCGGGACACTGAAGCTTTCTTT | CASSLRDTEAFF
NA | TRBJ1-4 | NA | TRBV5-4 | TGTGCCAGCAGCTTGGATGCGACCGGGAAACTGTTTTTT | CASSLDATGKLFF
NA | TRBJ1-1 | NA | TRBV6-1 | TGTGCCAGCTTCCTGAGGAGAGAAGCTTTCTTT | CASFLRREAFF
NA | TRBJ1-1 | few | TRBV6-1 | TGTGCCAGCAGCGACAGAACCGAAGCTTTCTTT | CASSDRTEAFF
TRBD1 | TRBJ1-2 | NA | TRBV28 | TGTGCCAGCAGCTCCGGGACAGGACACCCAGGGTATGGCTACACCTTC | CASSSGTGHPGYGYTF
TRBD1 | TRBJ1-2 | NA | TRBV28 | TGTGCCAGCAGTGGTGGAGGGGGACAGACCTATGGCTACACCTTC | CASSGGGGQTYGYTF
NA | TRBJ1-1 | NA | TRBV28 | TGTGCCAGCAGCCTGCGACCAGGCGCTGAAGCTTTCTTT | CASSLRPGAEAFF
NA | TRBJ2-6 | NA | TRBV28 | TGTGCCAGCAGTTTATATGGGACGGGGAGGTCTGGGGCCAACGTCCTGACTTTC | CASSLYGTGRSGANVLTF
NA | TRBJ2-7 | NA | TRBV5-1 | TGCGCCAGCAGTGGGTTCAGGGCCGACCCCTACGAGCAGTACTTC | CASSGFRADPYEQYF
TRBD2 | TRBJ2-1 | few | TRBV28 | TGTGCCAGCAGTTTCGGAGCGGGAGGCCTTAACAATGAGCAGTTCTTC | CASSFGAGGLNNEQFF
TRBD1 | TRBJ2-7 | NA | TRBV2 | TGTGCCAGCAGGCCCCGACAGGGCGGTTCCTACGAGCAGTACTTC | CASRPRQGGSYEQYF
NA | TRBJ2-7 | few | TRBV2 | TGTGCCAGCAGCGAACAGGGAAGCCATTCGGACGAGCAGTACTTC | CASSEQGSHSDEQYF
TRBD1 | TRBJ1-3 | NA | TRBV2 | TGTGCCAGCAGTGGGGACAGAGGAAACACCATATATTTT | CASSGDRGNTIYF
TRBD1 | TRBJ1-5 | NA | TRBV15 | TGTGCCACCAGCGGGGGACAGGGGTCTTATCAGCCCCAGCATTTT | CATSGGQGSYQPQHF
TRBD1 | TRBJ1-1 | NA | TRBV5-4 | TGTGCCAGCAGCTCGGGGACAGGCGAAGCTTTCTTT | CASSSGTGEAFF
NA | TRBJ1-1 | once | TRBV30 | TGTGCCTGGAGTGGGGGGGGTGTCACTGAAGCTTTCTTT | CAWSGGGVTEAFF
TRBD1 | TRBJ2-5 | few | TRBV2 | TGTGCCAGCAGTAGACGGACAGGGGGAATCGCGGAGACCCAGTACTTC | CASSRRTGGIAETQYF
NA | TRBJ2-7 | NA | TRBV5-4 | TGTGCCAGCAGCAGGGATTTCGGGAAGACCTACGAGCAGTACTTC | CASSRDFGKTYEQYF
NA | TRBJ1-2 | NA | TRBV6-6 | TGTGCCAGCAGTTACATCGTGGAGGGGCACTACACCTTC | CASSYIVEGHYTF
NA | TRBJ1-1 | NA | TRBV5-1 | TGCGCCAGCAGCCAGGCGTCGAGGAACACTGAAGCTTTCTTT | CASSQASRNTEAFF
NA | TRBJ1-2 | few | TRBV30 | TGTGCCTTAGGGGTATCAGGGGAGTATGGCTACACCTTC | CALGVSGEYGYTF
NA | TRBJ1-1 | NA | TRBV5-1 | TGCGCCAGCAGAGTCCCGGGGGACGGCACTGAAGCTTTCTTT | CASRVPGDGTEAFF
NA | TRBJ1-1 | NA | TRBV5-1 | TGCGCCAGCAGCTTGGGTACAGATGAAGCTTTCTTT | CASSLGTDEAFF
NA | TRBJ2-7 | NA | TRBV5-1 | TGCGCCAGCAGCTCCGACTTGGAGGGCTCCGAGCAGTACTTC | CASSSDLEGSEQYF
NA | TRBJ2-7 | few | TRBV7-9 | TGTGCCAGCAGCATTAGTACAGGGTACGAGCAGTACTTC | CASSISTGYEQYF
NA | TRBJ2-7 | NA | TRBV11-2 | TGTGCCAGCAGCCTCGGGGGGCTAGACTACGAGCAGTACTTC | CASSLGGLDYEQYF
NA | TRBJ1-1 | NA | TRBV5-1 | TGCGCCAGCAGCTTACAGGCGTCCAACACTGAAGCTTTCTTT | CASSLQASNTEAFF
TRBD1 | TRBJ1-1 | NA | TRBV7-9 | TGTGCCAGCAGTTCAACAGGGGGAAGGTTCCGTGCCACTGAAGCTTTCTTT | CASSSTGGRFRATEAFF
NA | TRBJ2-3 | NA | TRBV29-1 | TGCAGCGTTGCCGGGAGCACCCGAGATACGCAGTATTTT | CSVAGSTRDTQYF
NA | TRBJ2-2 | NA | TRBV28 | TGTGCCAGCAGTTCCACGGGACAGAACACCGGGGAGCTGTTTTTT | CASSSTGQNTGELFF
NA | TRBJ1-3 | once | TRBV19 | TGTGCCAGTAGATCGGGTGGTGACTCTGGAAACACCATATATTTT | CASRSGGDSGNTIYF
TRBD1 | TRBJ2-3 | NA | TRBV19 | TGTGCCAGCGCTGGGACAGGGGGACCCACAGATACGCAGTATTTT | CASAGTGGPTDTQYF
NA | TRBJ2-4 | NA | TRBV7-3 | TGTGCCAGCAGCTTAAGGGGGCCCCCTCGGGACATTCAGTACTTC | CASSLRGPPRDIQYF
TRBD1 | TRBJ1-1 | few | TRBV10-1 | TGCGCCAGCAGTGACCGGGACAGGGGACGGAACACTGAAGCTTTCTTT | CASSDRDRGRNTEAFF
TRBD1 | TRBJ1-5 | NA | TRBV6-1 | TGTGCCAGCTGCCGACAGGGGACGAGCAATCAGCCCCAGCATTTT | CASCRQGTSNQPQHF
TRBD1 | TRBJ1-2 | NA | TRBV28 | TGTGCCAGTGGGACAGGGGATGCCTATGGCTACACCTTC | CASGTGDAYGYTF
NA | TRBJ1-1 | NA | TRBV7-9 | TGTGCCAGCACCGAGGGGAACACTGAAGCTTTCTTT | CASTEGNTEAFF
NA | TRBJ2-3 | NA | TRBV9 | TGTGCCAGCAGCGTAGGAGCGGGCCCGAGCACAGATACGCAGTATTTT | CASSVGAGPSTDTQYF
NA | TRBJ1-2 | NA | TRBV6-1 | TGTGCCAGCAGTGACGACAGCTTAGGCAACTATGGCTACACCTTC | CASSDDSLGNYGYTF